The rows below give T cell receptor beta chains drawn from one sample of a study of blood T cell repertoires in COVID-19. Some clones are missing from TCRdb's copy, which holds only in-frame ones; the method was immunoSEQ multiplex PCR. The sample carries a few hundred thousand clones, around 90% recorded once. The sequencing sample was made of PBMCs or T cells enriched from blood (not recorded which). All receptors come from a woman aged 60-75 years in a cohort exposed to, infected with or recovered from COVID-19 (not recorded which). CDR3s include the opening cysteine and the closing phenylalanine or tryptophan. Fields, in order: V gene, clone size, J gene, CDR3 protein. Size tells how often a clone was seen (once, few, many) or the class of an expanded clone, and some rows leave it out.

v_call: TRBV2; clone_size: once; j_call: TRBJ2-5; cdr3_aa: CASRRTSGETQYF
v_call: TRBV29-1; clone_size: -; j_call: TRBJ2-3; cdr3_aa: CSVVIAGGVDTQYF
v_call: TRBV9; clone_size: -; j_call: TRBJ1-5; cdr3_aa: CASSSGGPQNPPQHF
v_call: TRBV27; clone_size: -; j_call: TRBJ1-5; cdr3_aa: CASRQTSGVGQPQHF
v_call: TRBV19; clone_size: -; j_call: TRBJ2-3; cdr3_aa: CASRLPGQGADTQYF
v_call: TRBV5-1; clone_size: -; j_call: TRBJ1-6; cdr3_aa: CASSFGVDSPLHF
v_call: TRBV6-2/TRBV6-3; clone_size: -; j_call: TRBJ2-5; cdr3_aa: CASSYRLEFDSSKETQYF
v_call: TRBV11-2; clone_size: -; j_call: TRBJ2-1; cdr3_aa: CASSLAGSLNNEQFF
v_call: TRBV7-8; clone_size: -; j_call: TRBJ1-6; cdr3_aa: CASSLDRGNSPLHF
v_call: TRBV27; clone_size: -; j_call: TRBJ1-5; cdr3_aa: CASSLNGLSGNQPQHF
v_call: TRBV10-1; clone_size: -; j_call: TRBJ2-1; cdr3_aa: CASSFGTSGSGNEQFF
v_call: TRBV19; clone_size: once; j_call: TRBJ1-5; cdr3_aa: CASSMGQASNQPQHF
v_call: TRBV6-5; clone_size: once; j_call: TRBJ1-2; cdr3_aa: CASRRANYGYTF
v_call: TRBV3-1/TRBV3-2; clone_size: once; j_call: TRBJ2-7; cdr3_aa: CASSQARTGSTYEQYF
v_call: TRBV6-5; clone_size: few; j_call: TRBJ1-2; cdr3_aa: CASTLELGYGYTF
v_call: TRBV3-1/TRBV3-2; clone_size: -; j_call: TRBJ1-2; cdr3_aa: CASSQAWKKGGGYTF
v_call: TRBV25-1; clone_size: -; j_call: TRBJ2-7; cdr3_aa: CASTGGAAEQYF
v_call: TRBV3-1/TRBV3-2; clone_size: -; j_call: TRBJ2-1; cdr3_aa: CASSQKTGTSGPGEQFF
v_call: TRBV19; clone_size: -; j_call: TRBJ1-4; cdr3_aa: CASSPNRSRDRRPATNEKLFF
v_call: TRBV5-1; clone_size: -; j_call: TRBJ2-7; cdr3_aa: CASSIAPATYEQYF
v_call: TRBV11-2; clone_size: -; j_call: TRBJ2-7; cdr3_aa: CASSAGLAGSSYEQYF
v_call: TRBV11-3; clone_size: -; j_call: TRBJ2-3; cdr3_aa: CASSLETGMSDTQYF
v_call: TRBV19; clone_size: -; j_call: TRBJ2-7; cdr3_aa: CASKRNPTGDSYEQYF
v_call: TRBV7-2; clone_size: -; j_call: TRBJ1-2; cdr3_aa: CASSVRTGRADGYGYTF
v_call: TRBV10-1; clone_size: -; j_call: TRBJ2-3; cdr3_aa: CASSPGLAGGTDTQYF
v_call: TRBV27; clone_size: -; j_call: TRBJ2-7; cdr3_aa: CASTRGLAGGNYEQYF
v_call: TRBV7-9; clone_size: once; j_call: TRBJ1-1; cdr3_aa: CASSGQGSPEAFF
v_call: TRBV19; clone_size: -; j_call: TRBJ2-1; cdr3_aa: CASRQRINNEQFF
v_call: TRBV5-1; clone_size: once; j_call: TRBJ1-5; cdr3_aa: CASSLGWGQGNNQPQHF
v_call: TRBV29-1; clone_size: -; j_call: TRBJ2-1; cdr3_aa: CSVEDHTGYNEQFF
v_call: TRBV30; clone_size: -; j_call: TRBJ2-5; cdr3_aa: CAWGERETQYF
v_call: TRBV2; clone_size: once; j_call: TRBJ1-3; cdr3_aa: CASSPARSPGTGGGGNTIYF